The 24 T cell receptor beta chains reported below all come from one sample, sequenced in a study of CD8 T cells in ankylosing spondylitis. TCRdb reprocessed the 5' RACE reads via MiXCR and lists one record per CDR3 protein. Of under 300,000 distinct CDR3 sequences detected, over 8.5% appear once; the ten largest clones hold around 7%. Sample: blood, either unsorted or a sorted T cell fraction (not recorded which). The origin of the receptors is a male donor with ankylosing spondylitis or in good health (not recorded which).

There are many counts of this clonotype. The chain is built from TRBV6-1 and TRBJ2-3; a possible D gene is TRBD1 (5 bases). The V gene lost 6 bases and the J gene lost 6 bases, with 16 bases spanning the gap. This CDR3 spans 14 amino acids. From germline, CDR1 is MNHNS and CDR2 SASEGT. CDR3 loop: CASSSARQQDTQYF. DNA of the CDR3: TGTGCCAGCAGCTCAGCCCGACAGCAGGATACGCAGTATTTT.

In the case of this clonotype: With a much larger clone just one base away, this may be a read error. This rearrangement joins TRBV12-3 or TRBV12-4 to TRBJ2-7, with unresolved D. The CDR3 totals 14 residues. CDR3 coding DNA: TGTGCCAGCCGAGCAGAATCGAGCTCCTACGAGCAGTGCTTC. Translating it yields CASRAESSSYEQCF.

The chain uses TRBV12-5 and TRBJ2-1, with TRBD1 matching over 9 bases. CDR1 is LGHNT, CDR2 FRNRAP, per germline. CDR3 size: 16 residues. Germline trimming cut 0 bases from V and 9 bases from J; bases unmatched to any gene: 9. The CDR3 region has the DNA TGTGCTAGTGGTTTGGTACTGGGTACAGGGGGCCTTGAGCAGTTCTTC. This translates into CASGLVLGTGGLEQFF.

The chain employs TRBV4-1 and TRBJ1-6; D gene uncertain. Germline V CDR1 and CDR2: MGHRA, YSYEKL. The CDR3 has 21 residues. Trimming took 1 base from V and 0 from J, leaving 22 bases between them. DNA of the CDR3: TGCGCCAGCAGCCAAGTTGGCATCACATCGTCGCGGAGCTCCTATAATTCACCCCTCCACTTT. It specifies CASSQVGITSSRSSYNSPLHF.

This clonotype was picked up many times. This chain joins TRBV5-1 and TRBJ2-7; D may be TRBD1 or TRBD2 (6 bases each). The CDR3 consists of 15 residues. Germline assignment: CDR1 SGHRS and CDR2 YFSETQ. Trimming took 3 bases from V and 3 from J, leaving 16 bases between them. This CDR3 is CASSSPGAGIYEQYF. The DNA for the CDR3 is TGCGCCAGCAGCTCACCAGGGGCGGGAATCTACGAGCAGTACTTC.

In this sample, this clonotype turned up many times. V usage is TRBV24-1 and J usage is TRBJ2-7; unclear D gene. The length of the CDR3 is 15 residues. Deletions cut 2 bases from V and 0 bases from J, with 10 bases between. Looked up from germline, CDR1 is KGHDR and CDR2 is SFDVKD. The CDR3 spells CATSDWVVSSYEQYF. The CDR3 region has the DNA TGTGCCACCAGTGATTGGGTAGTGAGCTCCTACGAGCAGTACTTC.

This clonotype was recorded many times. The chain has TRBV10-3 and TRBJ2-3; 8 bases fit TRBD2. The V segment lost 6 bases and the J segment 1 base; nucleotides outside the gene matches: 6. The CDR3 is 15 residues long. Per germline, CDR1 ENHRY and CDR2 SYGVKD. The CDR3 sequence is CAIRWRGVGTDTQYF. The CDR3 DNA follows: TGTGCCATCAGATGGCGGGGGGTAGGCACAGATACGCAGTATTTT.

This clonotype was found many times. The V gene is TRBV20-1, the J gene TRBJ1-6; no definite D call. Trimming removed 1 base from V and 0 bases from J, with 10 bases in between. Germline assignment: CDR1 DFQATT and CDR2 SNEGSKA (reference sequence). This CDR3 has 16 residues. The CDR3 DNA reads as TGCAGTGCTAGAGTACGGGAGAGCTCCTATAATTCACCCCTCCACTTT. Amino acids: CSARVRESSYNSPLHF.

V is TRBV11-3 and J is TRBJ2-5, with 7 bases identical to TRBD1. Trimming cost V 5 bases and J 11 bases; bases outside gene matches: 11. Germline CDR1 SGHNT, CDR2 YENEEA. The CDR3 runs 13 residues. The CDR3 DNA reads as TGTGCCAGCAGCAGCCGGGACAGCAAAATACAGTACTTC. Residues: CASSSRDSKIQYF.

CDR3 DNA: TGTGCCAGCAGCTTAGCGCCTAGCGGGGGGCTCGATACGCAGTATTTT. The encoded protein is CASSLAPSGGLDTQYF. The gene calls are TRBV7-2 and TRBJ2-3; 11 nucleotides line up with TRBD2. Germline trimming cut 0 bases from V and 6 bases from J; bases unmatched to any gene: 5. Germline V CDR1 and CDR2: SGHTA, FQGNSA. This CDR3 has 16 residues.

A single count supports this clonotype. A single base separates this from a much larger clone, so it may be a read error. CDR3 sequence (DNA): TGTGCCAGCAGCTTAGCGTTCAGCGCCAATGAAAAACTGTTTTTT. This sequence encodes CASSLAFSANEKLFF. This sequence joins TRBV7-9 and TRBJ1-4; D remains ambiguous. V was clipped by 0 bases and J by 5 bases, with 10 bases between them. CDR1 SEHNR and CDR2 FQNEAQ come from the germline V gene (reference sequence). The CDR3 extends over 15 amino acids.

This chain links TRBV19 with TRBJ1-1; D is undetermined. CDR1 and CDR2 (germline): LNHDA, SQIVND (reference sequence). V was trimmed by 9 bases and J by 5 bases, leaving 13 bases between them. The CDR3 spans 12 residues. The DNA for the CDR3 is TGTGCCAGCCCCTCCTCGGGGACTGAAGCTTTCTTT. Translation gives CASPSSGTEAFF.

A remark on this clonotype: A much larger clone lies one base from this, so it may be a read error. The chain joins TRBV15 to TRBJ1-2, with 8 bases matching TRBD1. J gave up 10 bases and V 5 bases, and 15 bases lay outside the gene matches. Germline CDR1 is LNHNV and CDR2 is YYDKDF (reference sequence). The CDR3 extends over 15 amino acids. CDR3 DNA sequence: TGTGCCACCAGCGTAGACCCCAGGACAGGGAATGACTACACCTTC. Protein product: CATSVDPRTGNDYTF.

This clonotype was counted a few times. The chain is built from TRBV12-3 or TRBV12-4 and TRBJ2-3; 7 bases are shared with TRBD2. The CDR3 covers 16 residues. V was clipped by 2 bases and J by 4 bases; unmatched bases: 9. This CDR3 reads CASSLFGREIPDTQYF. CDR3 DNA: TGTGCCAGCAGTTTATTCGGGCGGGAGATTCCAGATACGCAGTATTTT.

The rearrangement uses TRBV7-9 and TRBJ1-2, with a possible D match to TRBD1 (5 bases). The CDR3 loop spans 14 amino acids. The V and J ends lost 2 bases and 7 bases respectively, with 14 bases between them. Per the germline V gene, CDR1 is SEHNR and CDR2 is FQNEAQ (reference sequence). The CDR3 DNA reads as TGTGCCAGCAGCTTAAACGGCAGGGCGAGTGGCTACACCTTC. It codes for CASSLNGRASGYTF. The full variable domain, in which reference TRBV7-9 and TRBJ1-2 provide the parts outside the CDR3, is DTGVSQNPRHKITKRGQNVTFRCDPISEHNRLYWYRQTLGQGPEFLTYFQNEAQLEKSRLLSDRFSAERPKGSFSTLEIQRTEQGDSAMYLCASSLNGRASGYTFGSGTRLTVV.

This clonotype was picked up many times. The rearrangement links TRBV28 to TRBJ2-7; TRBD1 agrees at 7 bases. The CDR3 extends over 14 amino acids. Germline CDR1 and CDR2: MDHEN and SYDVKM. The junction had 6 bases not matched to a gene; V was cut back by 4 bases and J by 3 bases. The CDR3 here is CASSSMTGNYEQYF. CDR3 nucleotide sequence: TGTGCCAGCAGTTCTATGACAGGGAACTACGAGCAGTACTTC. The complete variable domain, with remaining parts taken from reference TRBV28 and TRBJ2-7, reads DVKVTQSSRYLVKRTGEKVFLECVQDMDHENMFWYRQDPGLGLRLIYFSYDVKMKEKGDIPEGYSVSREKKERFSLILESASTNQTSMYLCASSSMTGNYEQYFGPGTRLTVT.

The CDR3 DNA reads TGTGCCAGTAGTATTTCGGTAGAGAATGAAGCTTTCTTT. Its protein product is CASSISVENEAFF. The chain is built from TRBV19 and TRBJ1-1; D is ambiguous. Trimming removed 3 bases at V and 7 bases at J, with 12 bases between. The germline gives CDR1 LNHDA, CDR2 SQIVND (reference sequence). The CDR3 is made up of 13 amino acids.

This clonotype showed up many times. This chain connects TRBV18 to TRBJ1-1, with D tentatively TRBD1 (5 bases). Between the trimmed V and J ends, which lost 3 bases and 6 bases, there was a span of 11 bases. This CDR3 is built from 13 residues. Germline V lookup: CDR1 KGHSH, CDR2 LQKENI. CDR3 sequence reads: CASSPGVKAEAFF. The CDR3, as DNA: TGTGCCAGCTCACCGGGGGTAAAGGCTGAAGCTTTCTTT.

This clonotype showed up many times. The rearrangement uses TRBV9 and TRBJ2-1, with 8 bases matching TRBD2. The CDR3 has 12 amino acids. V shed 2 bases and J 15 bases; nucleotides not matched to a gene: 7. Germline values: CDR1 SGDLS, CDR2 YYNGEE. The CDR3 nucleotides read TGTGCCAGCAGCGTTGATGAGCGGGAGTCGTTCTTC. It yields the protein CASSVDERESFF.

Remarks on this clonotype: A much larger clone sits a single nucleotide away, making a read error possible. The chain joins TRBV6-1 to TRBJ2-1, with 10 nucleotides matching TRBD2. The germline gives CDR1 MNHNS, CDR2 SASEGT. After removal of 4 bases from V and 0 bases from J, the junction contained 3 bases not matched to a gene. This CDR3 spans 16 amino acids. The CDR3 sequence: CASSAGLANSYNEQFF. The CDR3 region has the DNA TGTGCCAGCAGTGCGGGACTAGCGAACTCCTACAATGAGCAGTTCTTC.

V usage is TRBV7-2 and J usage is TRBJ2-3; TRBD2 matches 9 bases. Germline V gene lookup returns CDR1 SGHTA and CDR2 FQGNSA. This CDR3 contains 17 residues. V shed 1 base and J 1 base; nucleotides not matched to a gene: 6. The CDR3 bases are TGTGCCAGCAGCTTAGTAGCTAGCGGGGTCGGCACAGATACGCAGTATTTT. Protein product: CASSLVASGVGTDTQYF.

This clonotype was found a few times. J is TRBJ1-2 and V is TRBV12-3 or TRBV12-4; 9 nucleotides align to TRBD1. The CDR3 length is 13 residues. V was clipped by 6 bases and J by 5 bases; unmatched bases: 4. The CDR3 bases are TGTGCCAGCAGCCGGGACAGGGTATATGGCTACACCTTC. Its protein product is CASSRDRVYGYTF.

This clonotype was recorded at least ten times. The chain recombines TRBV5-5 with TRBJ1-2; no clear D gene. Germline-derived CDR1 and CDR2 are SGHKS and YYEKEE (reference sequence). The CDR3 is made up of 14 amino acids. The V gene lost 2 bases and the J gene lost 0 bases, with 8 bases spanning the gap. This CDR3 is CASSLSGANYGYTF. The CDR3 DNA follows: TGTGCCAGCAGCTTATCTGGAGCTAACTATGGCTACACCTTC. The whole variable domain, remainder taken from reference TRBV5-5 and TRBJ1-2, is DAGVTQSPTHLIKTRGQQVTLRCSPISGHKSVSWYQQVLGQGPQFIFQYYEKEERGRGNFPDRFSARQFPNYSSELNVNALLLGDSALYLCASSLSGANYGYTFGSGTRLTVV.

This clonotype turned up a few times. The rearrangement uses TRBV5-1 and TRBJ1-6; 8 bases map to TRBD1. Looked up from germline, CDR1 is SGHRS and CDR2 is YFSETQ. The CDR3 totals 18 residues. J lost 4 bases, V lost 2 bases, and 11 bases had no gene match. Here the CDR3 DNA reads TGCGCCAGCAGCTTATTAAGCCAAGGACAGGGTTATAATTCACCCCTCCACTTT. Translating gives CASSLLSQGQGYNSPLHF.